This T cell receptor (beta chain) stems from a study of graft-versus-host responses after intestinal transplantation. The wider study: Transplant types were multivisceral, liver-intestinal, or isolated intestinal.

This clone was counted once. V gave up 3 bases and J gave up 6 bases, with 17 bases separating them. The length of the CDR3 is 15 residues. Germline V gene lookup returns CDR1 MNHNY and CDR2 SVGAGI (reference sequence). TCRdb's copy holds only in-frame clones and misses some; the assay was immunoSEQ multiplex PCR. Among under 30,000 clones listed, 85% to 95% were seen once. Source: PBMCs, taken 18 days after transplant. The source is a human patient who received an intestinal transplant, so some T cells may come from the graft donor. This chain uses TRBV6-6 with TRBJ1-1; tentative D call: TRBD1 (5 bases). CDR3 DNA sequence: TGTGCCAGCAGTTATCAGGCAGGGTCGGTAGCTGAAGCTTTCTTT. Translation gives CASSYQAGSVAEAFF.